This T cell receptor beta chain was observed in a study of CD8 T cells in Susac syndrome. Germline lookup yields CDR1 SGHRS and CDR2 YFSETQ. This CDR3 spans 14 amino acids. V lost 2 bases and J 3 bases, leaving 11 bases between the germline ends. With random hexamers, about 0.5 to 1 ug RNA was reverse transcribed. MiXCR, run by TCRdb on the immunoSEQ multiplex PCR reads, gives a single entry per CDR3 protein. This table has 120,000 or so distinct CDR3 sequences, just under 95% appearing once. The TCR originated in a human donor with Susac syndrome. The material sequenced was CD8+ T cells from PBMCs. The chain has TRBV5-1 and TRBJ2-5; D possibly corresponds to TRBD1 (5 bases). CDR3 sequence (DNA): TGCGCCAGCAGCTTTTCCCCAGGGAAAGAGACCCAGTACTTC. Protein sequence: CASSFSPGKETQYF.